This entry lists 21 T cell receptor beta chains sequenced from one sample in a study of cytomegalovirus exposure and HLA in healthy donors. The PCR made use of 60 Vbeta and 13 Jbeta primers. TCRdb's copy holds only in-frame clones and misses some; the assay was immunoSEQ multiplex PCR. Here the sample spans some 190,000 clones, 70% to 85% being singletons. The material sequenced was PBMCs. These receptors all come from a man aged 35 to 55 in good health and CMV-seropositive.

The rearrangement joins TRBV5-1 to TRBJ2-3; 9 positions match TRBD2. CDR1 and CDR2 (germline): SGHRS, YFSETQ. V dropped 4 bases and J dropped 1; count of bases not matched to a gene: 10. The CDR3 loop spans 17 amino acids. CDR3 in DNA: TGCGCCAGCAGCCGCGGGGTTAGCGGGGGTCGCACAGATACGCAGTATTTT. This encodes CASSRGVSGGRTDTQYF.

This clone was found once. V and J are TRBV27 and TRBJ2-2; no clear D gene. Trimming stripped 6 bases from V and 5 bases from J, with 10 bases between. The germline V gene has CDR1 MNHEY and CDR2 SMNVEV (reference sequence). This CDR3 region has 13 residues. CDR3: CASSTRSTGELFF. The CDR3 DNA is TGTGCCAGCAGCACGAGGTCAACCGGGGAGCTGTTTTTT.

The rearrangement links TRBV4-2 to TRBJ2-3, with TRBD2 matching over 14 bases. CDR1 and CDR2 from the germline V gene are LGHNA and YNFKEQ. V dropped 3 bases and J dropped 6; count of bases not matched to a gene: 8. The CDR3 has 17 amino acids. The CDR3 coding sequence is TGTGCCAGCAGCCATACTCCGGGACTAGCGGGGGCGGATACGCAGTATTTT. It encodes CASSHTPGLAGADTQYF.

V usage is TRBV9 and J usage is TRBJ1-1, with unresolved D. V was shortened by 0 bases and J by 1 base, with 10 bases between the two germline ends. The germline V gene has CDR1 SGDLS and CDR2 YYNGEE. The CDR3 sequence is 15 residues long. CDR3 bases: TGTGCCAGCAGCGTAGTTGAAGCGAAGAACACTGAAGCTTTCTTT. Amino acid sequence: CASSVVEAKNTEAFF.

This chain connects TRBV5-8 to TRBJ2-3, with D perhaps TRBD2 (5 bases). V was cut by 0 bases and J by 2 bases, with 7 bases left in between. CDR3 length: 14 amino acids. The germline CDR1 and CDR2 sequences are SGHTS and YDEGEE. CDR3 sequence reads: CASSLERITDTQYF. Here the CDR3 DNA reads TGTGCCAGCAGCTTGGAGCGGATCACAGATACGCAGTATTTT. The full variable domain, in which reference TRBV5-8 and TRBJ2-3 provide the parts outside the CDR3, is EAGVTQSPTHLIKTRGQQATLRCSPISGHTSVYWYQQALGLGLQFLLWYDEGEERNRGNFPPRFSGRQFPNYSSELNVNALELEDSALYLCASSLERITDTQYFGPGTRLTVL.

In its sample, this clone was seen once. CDR3 region: CASSLNRDRASYEQYF. For the CDR3, the DNA is TGTGCCAGCAGCTTGAACCGGGACAGGGCCTCCTACGAGCAGTACTTC. This rearrangement joins TRBV7-2 to TRBJ2-7; TRBD1 agrees at 9 bases. Germline assignment: CDR1 SGHTA and CDR2 FQGNSA. V trimming: 3 bases; J trimming: 0 bases; junction bases outside the gene matches: 6. The CDR3 extends over 16 amino acids.

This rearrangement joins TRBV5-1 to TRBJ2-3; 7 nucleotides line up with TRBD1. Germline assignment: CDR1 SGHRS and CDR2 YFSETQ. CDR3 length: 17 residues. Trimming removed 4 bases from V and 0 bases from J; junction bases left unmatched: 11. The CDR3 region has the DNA TGCGCCAGCAGCCGCTACCCGGGACAGAAGAGCACAGATACGCAGTATTTT. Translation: CASSRYPGQKSTDTQYF. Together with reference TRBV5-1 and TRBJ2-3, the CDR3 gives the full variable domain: KAGVTQTPRYLIKTRGQQVTLSCSPISGHRSVSWYQQTPGQGLQFLFEYFSETQRNKGNFPGRFSGRQFSNSRSEMNVSTLELGDSALYLCASSRYPGQKSTDTQYFGPGTRLTVL.

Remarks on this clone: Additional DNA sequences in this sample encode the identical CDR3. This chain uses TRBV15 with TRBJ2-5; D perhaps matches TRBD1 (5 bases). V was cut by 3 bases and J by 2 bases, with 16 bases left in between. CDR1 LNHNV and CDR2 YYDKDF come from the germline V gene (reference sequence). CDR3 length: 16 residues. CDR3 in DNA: TGTGCCACCAGCAGGGATAGGGCAGGGCCACAAGAGACCCAGTACTTC. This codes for CATSRDRAGPQETQYF.

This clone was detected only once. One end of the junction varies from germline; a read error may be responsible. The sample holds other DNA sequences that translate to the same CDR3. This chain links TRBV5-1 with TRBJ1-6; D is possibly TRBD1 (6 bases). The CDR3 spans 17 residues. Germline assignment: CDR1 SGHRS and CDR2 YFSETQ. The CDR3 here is CASSLGGQGSYNSPLHF. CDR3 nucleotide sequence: TGCGCCAGCAGTTTGGGGGGCCAGGGCTCCTATAATTCACCCCTCCACTTT. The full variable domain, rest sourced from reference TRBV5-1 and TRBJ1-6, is KAGVTQTPRYLIKTRGQQVTLSCSPISGHRSVSWYQQTPGQGLQFLFEYFSETQRNKGNFPGRFSGRQFSNSRSEMNVSTLELGDSALYLCASSLGGQGSYNSPLHFGNGTRLTVT.

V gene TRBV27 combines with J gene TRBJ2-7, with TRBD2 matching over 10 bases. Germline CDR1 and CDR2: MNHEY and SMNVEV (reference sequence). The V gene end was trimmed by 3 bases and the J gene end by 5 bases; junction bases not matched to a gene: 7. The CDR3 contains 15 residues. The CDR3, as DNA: TGTGCCAGCAGTTTTGCACTAGCGGGATACGACGAGCAGTACTTC. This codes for CASSFALAGYDEQYF.

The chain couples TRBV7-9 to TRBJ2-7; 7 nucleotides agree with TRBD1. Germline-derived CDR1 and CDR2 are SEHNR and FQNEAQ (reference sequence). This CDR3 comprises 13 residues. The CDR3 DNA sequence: TGTTTTAGCAGCCCCGACAGGGCCTACGAGCAGTACTTC. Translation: CFSSPDRAYEQYF.

The CDR3 protein is CASSVNRGSEKLFF. Written as DNA, the CDR3 is TGTGCCAGCAGTGTGAACAGGGGTAGTGAAAAACTGTTTTTT. V gene TRBV2 combines with J gene TRBJ1-4, with 7 bases lining up with TRBD1. CDR3 length: 14 residues. Germline CDR1 and CDR2: SNHLY and FYNNEI. V gave up 4 bases and J gave up 7 bases; unmatched junction bases: 6.

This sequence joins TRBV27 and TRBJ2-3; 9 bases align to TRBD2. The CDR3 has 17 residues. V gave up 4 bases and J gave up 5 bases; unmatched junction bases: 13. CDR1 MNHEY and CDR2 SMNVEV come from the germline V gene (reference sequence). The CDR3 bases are TGTGCCAGCAGTTCCCTTTCGGGTAGCGGGAGAGTAGATACGCAGTATTTT. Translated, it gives CASSSLSGSGRVDTQYF.

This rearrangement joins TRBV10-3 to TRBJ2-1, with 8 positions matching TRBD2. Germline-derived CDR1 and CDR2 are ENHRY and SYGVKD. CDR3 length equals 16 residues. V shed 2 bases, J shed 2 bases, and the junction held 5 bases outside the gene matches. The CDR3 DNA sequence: TGTGCCATCAGTGAGGTACTAGCGGAAACCTACAATGAGCAGTTCTTC. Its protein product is CAISEVLAETYNEQFF.

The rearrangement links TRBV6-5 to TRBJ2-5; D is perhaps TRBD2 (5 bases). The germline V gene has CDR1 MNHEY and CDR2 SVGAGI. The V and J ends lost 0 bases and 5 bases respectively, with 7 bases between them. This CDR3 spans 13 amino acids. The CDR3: CASSYSRAETQYF. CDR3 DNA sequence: TGTGCCAGCAGTTACTCGAGGGCGGAGACCCAGTACTTC.

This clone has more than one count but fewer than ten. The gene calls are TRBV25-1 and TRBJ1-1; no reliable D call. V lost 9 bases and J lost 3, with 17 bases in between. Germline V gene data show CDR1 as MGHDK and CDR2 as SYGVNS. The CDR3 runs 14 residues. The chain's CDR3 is CASRSAPRDTEAFF. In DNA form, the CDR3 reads TGTGCCAGTCGTTCAGCACCGAGGGACACTGAAGCTTTCTTT.

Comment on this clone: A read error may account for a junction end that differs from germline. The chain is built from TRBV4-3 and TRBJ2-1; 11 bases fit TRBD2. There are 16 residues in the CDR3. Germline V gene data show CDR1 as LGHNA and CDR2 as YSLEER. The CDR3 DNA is TGCGCCGGCAGCCAAGGGGCCGGGACTAGCGGCAATGAGCAGTTCTTC. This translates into CAGSQGAGTSGNEQFF.

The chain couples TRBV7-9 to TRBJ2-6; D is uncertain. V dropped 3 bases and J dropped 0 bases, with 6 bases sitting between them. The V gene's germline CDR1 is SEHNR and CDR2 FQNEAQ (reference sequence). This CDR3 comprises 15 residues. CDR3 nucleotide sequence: TGTGCCAGCAGCTTTTCAAACTCTGGGGCCAACGTCCTGACTTTC. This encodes CASSFSNSGANVLTF.

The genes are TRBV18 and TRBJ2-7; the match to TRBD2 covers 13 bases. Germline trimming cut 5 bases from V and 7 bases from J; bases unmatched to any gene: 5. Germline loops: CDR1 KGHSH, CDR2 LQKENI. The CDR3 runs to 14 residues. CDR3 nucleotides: TGTGCCAGCTCAGCACTAGCGGGGGGGCATGAGCAGTACTTC. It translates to CASSALAGGHEQYF.

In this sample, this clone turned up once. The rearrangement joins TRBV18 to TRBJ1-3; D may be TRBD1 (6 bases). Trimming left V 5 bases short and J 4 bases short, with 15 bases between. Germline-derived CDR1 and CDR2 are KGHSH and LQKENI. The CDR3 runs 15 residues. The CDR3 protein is CASSDDTGTGNTIYF. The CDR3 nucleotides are TGTGCCAGCTCAGACGACACTGGGACAGGAAACACCATATATTTT.

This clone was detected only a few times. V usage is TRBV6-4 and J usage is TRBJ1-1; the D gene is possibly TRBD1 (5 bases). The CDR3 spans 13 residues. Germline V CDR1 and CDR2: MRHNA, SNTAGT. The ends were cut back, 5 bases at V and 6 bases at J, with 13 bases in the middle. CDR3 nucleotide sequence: TGTGCCAGCAGTCCCAGGACGGGGGCTGAAGCTTTCTTT. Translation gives CASSPRTGAEAFF.